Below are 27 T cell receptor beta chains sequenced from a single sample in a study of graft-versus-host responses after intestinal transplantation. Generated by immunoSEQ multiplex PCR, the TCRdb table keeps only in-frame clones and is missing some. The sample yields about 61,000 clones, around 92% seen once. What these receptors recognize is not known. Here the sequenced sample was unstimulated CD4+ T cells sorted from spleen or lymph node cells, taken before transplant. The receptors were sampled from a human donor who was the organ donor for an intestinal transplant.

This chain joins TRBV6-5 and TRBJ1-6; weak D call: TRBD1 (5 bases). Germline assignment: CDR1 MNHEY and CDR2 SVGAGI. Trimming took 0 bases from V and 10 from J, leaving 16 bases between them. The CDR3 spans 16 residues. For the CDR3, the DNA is TGTGCCAGCAGTTACTCAAGCCGACAGATCGGATCACCCCTCCACTTT. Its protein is CASSYSSRQIGSPLHF.

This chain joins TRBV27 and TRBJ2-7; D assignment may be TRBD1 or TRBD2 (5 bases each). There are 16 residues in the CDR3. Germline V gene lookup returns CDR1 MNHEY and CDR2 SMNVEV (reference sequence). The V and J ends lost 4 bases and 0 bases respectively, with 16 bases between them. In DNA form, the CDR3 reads TGTGCCAGCAGTTCCCTCTCCCGGGACCGCTCCTACGAGCAGTACTTC. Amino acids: CASSSLSRDRSYEQYF.

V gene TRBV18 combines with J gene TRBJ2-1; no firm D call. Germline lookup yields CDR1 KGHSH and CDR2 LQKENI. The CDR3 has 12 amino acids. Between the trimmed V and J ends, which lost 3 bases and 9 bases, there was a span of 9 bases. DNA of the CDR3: TGTGCCAGCTCACCCTTGGCCACTGAGCAGTTCTTC. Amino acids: CASSPLATEQFF.

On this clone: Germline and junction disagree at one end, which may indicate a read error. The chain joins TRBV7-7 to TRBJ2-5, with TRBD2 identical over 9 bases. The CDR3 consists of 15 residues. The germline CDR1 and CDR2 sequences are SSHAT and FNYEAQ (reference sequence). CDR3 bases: TGTGCTAGCAGCTTAGACTGGACTAGCGTCGGGGCCCAGTACTTC. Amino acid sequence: CASSLDWTSVGAQYF. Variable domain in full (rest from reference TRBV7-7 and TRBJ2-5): GAGVSQSPRYKVTKRGQDVTLRCDPISSHATLYWYQQALGQGPEFLTYFNYEAQPDKSGLPSDRFSAERPEGSISTLTIQRTEQRDSAMYRCASSLDWTSVGAQYFGPGTRLLVL.

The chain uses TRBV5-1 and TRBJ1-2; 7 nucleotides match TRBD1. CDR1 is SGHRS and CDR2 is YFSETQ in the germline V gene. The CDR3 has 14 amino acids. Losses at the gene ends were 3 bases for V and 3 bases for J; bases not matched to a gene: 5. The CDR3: CASSSTGTDYGYTF. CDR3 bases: TGCGCCAGCAGCTCGACCGGGACAGACTATGGCTACACCTTC.

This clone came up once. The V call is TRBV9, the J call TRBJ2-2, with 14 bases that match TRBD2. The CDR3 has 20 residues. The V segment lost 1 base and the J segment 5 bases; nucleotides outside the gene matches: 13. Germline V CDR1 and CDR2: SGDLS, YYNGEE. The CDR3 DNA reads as TGTGCCAGCAGCGTACGGCCGGGACTAGCGGGGGCACCCCAAACCGGGGAGCTGTTTTTT. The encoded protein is CASSVRPGLAGAPQTGELFF. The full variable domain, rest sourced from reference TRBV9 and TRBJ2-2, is DSGVTQTPKHLITATGQRVTLRCSPRSGDLSVYWYQQSLDQGLQFLIQYYNGEERAKGNILERFSAQQFPDLHSELNLSSLELGDSALYFCASSVRPGLAGAPQTGELFFGEGSRLTVL.

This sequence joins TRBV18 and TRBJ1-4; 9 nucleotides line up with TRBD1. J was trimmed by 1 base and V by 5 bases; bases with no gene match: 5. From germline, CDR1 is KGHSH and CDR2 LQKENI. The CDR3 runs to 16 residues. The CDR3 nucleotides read TGTGCCAGCTCAAGGACAGGGGCACTAACTAATGAAAAACTGTTTTTT. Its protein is CASSRTGALTNEKLFF.

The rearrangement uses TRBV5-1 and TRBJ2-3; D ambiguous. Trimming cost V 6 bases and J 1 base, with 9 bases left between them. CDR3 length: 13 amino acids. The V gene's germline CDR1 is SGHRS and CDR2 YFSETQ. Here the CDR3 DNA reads TGCGCCAGCACCCCAAGGGGCACAGATACGCAGTATTTT. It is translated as CASTPRGTDTQYF. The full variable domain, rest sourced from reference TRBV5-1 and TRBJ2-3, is KAGVTQTPRYLIKTRGQQVTLSCSPISGHRSVSWYQQTPGQGLQFLFEYFSETQRNKGNFPGRFSGRQFSNSRSEMNVSTLELGDSALYLCASTPRGTDTQYFGPGTRLTVL.

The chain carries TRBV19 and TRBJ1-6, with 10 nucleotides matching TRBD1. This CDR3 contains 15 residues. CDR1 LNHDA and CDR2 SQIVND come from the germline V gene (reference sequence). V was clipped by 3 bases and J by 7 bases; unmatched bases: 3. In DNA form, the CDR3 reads TGTGCCAGTAGTATCACGGGACAGGGGAATTCACCCCTCCACTTT. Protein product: CASSITGQGNSPLHF. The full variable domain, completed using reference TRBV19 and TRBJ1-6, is DGGITQSPKYLFRKEGQNVTLSCEQNLNHDAMYWYRQDPGQGLRLIYYSQIVNDFQKGDIAEGYSVSREKKESFPLTVTSAQKNPTAFYLCASSITGQGNSPLHFGNGTRLTVT.

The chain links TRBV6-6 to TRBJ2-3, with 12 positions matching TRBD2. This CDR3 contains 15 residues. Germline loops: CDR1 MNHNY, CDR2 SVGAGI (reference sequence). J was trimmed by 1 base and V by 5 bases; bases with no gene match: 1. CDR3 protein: CASSRTSGGTDTQYF. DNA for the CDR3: TGTGCCAGCAGTAGGACTAGCGGGGGCACAGATACGCAGTATTTT.

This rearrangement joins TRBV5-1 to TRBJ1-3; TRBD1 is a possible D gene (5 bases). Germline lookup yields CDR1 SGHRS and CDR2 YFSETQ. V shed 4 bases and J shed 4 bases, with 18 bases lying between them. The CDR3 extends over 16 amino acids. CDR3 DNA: TGCGCCAGCAGCCAGCTCGAGGGGCGATTAGGAAACACCATATATTTT. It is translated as CASSQLEGRLGNTIYF.

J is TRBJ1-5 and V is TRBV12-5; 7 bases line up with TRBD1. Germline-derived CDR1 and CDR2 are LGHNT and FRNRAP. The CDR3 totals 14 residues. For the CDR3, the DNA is TGTGCGAGCCGACAGGGTTTGGGCAATCAGCCCCAGCATTTT. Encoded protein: CASRQGLGNQPQHF.

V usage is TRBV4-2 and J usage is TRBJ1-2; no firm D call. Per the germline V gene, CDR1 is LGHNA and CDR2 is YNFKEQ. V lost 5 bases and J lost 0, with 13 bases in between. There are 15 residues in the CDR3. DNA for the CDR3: TGTGCCAGCAGCGCATCGGGCCGAACTAACTATGGCTACACCTTC. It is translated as CASSASGRTNYGYTF.

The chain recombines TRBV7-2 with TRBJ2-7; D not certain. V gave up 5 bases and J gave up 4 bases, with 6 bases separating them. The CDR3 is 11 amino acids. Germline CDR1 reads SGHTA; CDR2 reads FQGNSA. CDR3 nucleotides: TGTGCCAGCAGCCTCAGATACGAGCAGTACTTC. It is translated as CASSLRYEQYF. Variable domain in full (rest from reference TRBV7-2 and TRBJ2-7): GAGVSQSPSNKVTEKGKDVELRCDPISGHTALYWYRQSLGQGLEFLIYFQGNSAPDKSGLPSDRFSAERTGGSVSTLTIQRTQQEDSAVYLCASSLRYEQYFGPGTRLTVT.

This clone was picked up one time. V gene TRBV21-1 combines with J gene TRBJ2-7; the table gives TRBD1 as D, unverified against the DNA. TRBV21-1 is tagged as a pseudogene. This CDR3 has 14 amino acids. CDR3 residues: CASSWTAPTYEQYF. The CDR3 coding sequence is TGTGCCAGCAGCTGGACAGCACCCACCTACGAGCAGTACTTC.

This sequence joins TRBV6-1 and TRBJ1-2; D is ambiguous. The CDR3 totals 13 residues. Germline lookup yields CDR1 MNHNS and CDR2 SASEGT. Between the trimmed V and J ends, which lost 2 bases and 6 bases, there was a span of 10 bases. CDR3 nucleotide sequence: TGTGCCAGCAGTGAATTAAGGACTCATGGCTACACCTTC. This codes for CASSELRTHGYTF.

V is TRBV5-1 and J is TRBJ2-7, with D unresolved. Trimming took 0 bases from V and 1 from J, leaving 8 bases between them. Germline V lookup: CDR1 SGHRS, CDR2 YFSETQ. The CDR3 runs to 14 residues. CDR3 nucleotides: TGCGCCAGCAGCTTGGCCACTGAGTCCTACGAGCAGTACTTC. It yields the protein CASSLATESYEQYF.

As DNA, the CDR3 is TGTGCCATCAGTGATTGGGTTGGCTATGGCTACACCTTC. It translates to CAISDWVGYGYTF. The chain links TRBV10-3 to TRBJ1-2; D gene unclear. Per germline, CDR1 ENHRY and CDR2 SYGVKD. Trimming cost V 3 bases and J 4 bases, with 9 bases left between them. The CDR3 has 13 residues.

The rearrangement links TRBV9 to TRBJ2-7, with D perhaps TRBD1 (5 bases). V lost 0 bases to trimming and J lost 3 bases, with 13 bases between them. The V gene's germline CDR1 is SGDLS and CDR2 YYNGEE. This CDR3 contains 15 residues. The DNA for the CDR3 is TGTGCCAGCAGCGTAGAGGGGAACAGCAACTACGAGCAGTACTTC. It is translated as CASSVEGNSNYEQYF.

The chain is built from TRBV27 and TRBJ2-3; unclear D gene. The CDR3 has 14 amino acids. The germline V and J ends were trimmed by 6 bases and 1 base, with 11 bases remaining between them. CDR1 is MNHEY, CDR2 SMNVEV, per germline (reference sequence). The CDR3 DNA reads TGTGCCAGCAGCAGCCTAGTCCGCACAGATACGCAGTATTTT. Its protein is CASSSLVRTDTQYF.

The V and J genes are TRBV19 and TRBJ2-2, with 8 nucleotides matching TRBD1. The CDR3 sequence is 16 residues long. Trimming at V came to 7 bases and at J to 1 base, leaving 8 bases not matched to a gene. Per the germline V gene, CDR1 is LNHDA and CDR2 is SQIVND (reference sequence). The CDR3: CASTRRTGLNTGELFF. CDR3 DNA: TGTGCCAGTACCCGGAGGACAGGGCTGAACACCGGGGAGCTGTTTTTT.

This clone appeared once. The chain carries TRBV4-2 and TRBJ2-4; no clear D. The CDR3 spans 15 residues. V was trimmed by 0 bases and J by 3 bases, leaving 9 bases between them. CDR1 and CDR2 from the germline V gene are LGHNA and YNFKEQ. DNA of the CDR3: TGTGCCAGCAGCCAAGATTGGCGAGTCAAAAACATTCAGTACTTC. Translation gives CASSQDWRVKNIQYF.

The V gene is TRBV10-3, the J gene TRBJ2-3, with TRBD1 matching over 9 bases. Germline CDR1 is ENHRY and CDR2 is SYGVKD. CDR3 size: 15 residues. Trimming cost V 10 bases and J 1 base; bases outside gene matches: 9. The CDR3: CATNFRTGGTDTQYF. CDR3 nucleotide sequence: TGTGCCACCAACTTCCGGACAGGGGGCACAGATACGCAGTATTTT.

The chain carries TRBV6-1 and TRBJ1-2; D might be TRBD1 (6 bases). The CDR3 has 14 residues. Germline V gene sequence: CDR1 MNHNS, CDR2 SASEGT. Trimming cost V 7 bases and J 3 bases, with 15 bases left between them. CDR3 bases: TGTGCCAGCAAAGGTTTGAGGACAGACTATGGCTACACCTTC. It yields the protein CASKGLRTDYGYTF.

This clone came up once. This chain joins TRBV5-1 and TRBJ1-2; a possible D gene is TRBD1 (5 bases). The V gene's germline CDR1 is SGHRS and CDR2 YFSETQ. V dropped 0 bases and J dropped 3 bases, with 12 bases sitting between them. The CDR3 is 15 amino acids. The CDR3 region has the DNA TGCGCCAGCAGCTTGGTAGGGACTCCCGACTATGGCTACACCTTC. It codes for CASSLVGTPDYGYTF.

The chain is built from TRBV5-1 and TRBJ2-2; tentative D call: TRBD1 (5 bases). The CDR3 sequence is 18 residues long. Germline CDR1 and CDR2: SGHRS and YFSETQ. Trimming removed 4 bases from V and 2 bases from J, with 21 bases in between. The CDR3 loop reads CASSVRLGAGLNTGELFF. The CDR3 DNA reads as TGCGCCAGCAGCGTACGACTTGGGGCAGGGCTAAACACCGGGGAGCTGTTTTTT.

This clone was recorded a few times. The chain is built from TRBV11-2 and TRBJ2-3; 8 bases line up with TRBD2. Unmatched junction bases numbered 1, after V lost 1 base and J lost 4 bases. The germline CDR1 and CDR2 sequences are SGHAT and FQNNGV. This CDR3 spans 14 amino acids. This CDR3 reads CASSLAGGPDTQYF. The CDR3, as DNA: TGTGCCAGCAGCTTAGCGGGGGGGCCAGATACGCAGTATTTT.